This TCR beta chain appears in the sequencing data of a study of Graves' ophthalmopathy and Graves' hyperthyroidism. This clonotype occurred many times. Its antigen is still unknown. From RNA, the CDR3 regions of TCR beta chains were amplified and sequenced. First-round RT-PCR relied on HTBI primers, and a second-round multiplex PCR came next. TCRdb used MiXCR to reprocess the multiplex PCR reads, holding one entry per CDR3 protein. Seen here are approximately 540,000 distinct CDR3 sequences, under 45% observed once, and the top ten hold less than 4.5%. Excluded were patients with other autoimmune diseases, uncontrolled infections, pregnancy or lactation. The V gene lost 3 bases and the J gene lost 4 bases, with 9 bases spanning the gap. The CDR3 totals 13 residues. The germline CDR1 and CDR2 sequences are SNHLY and FYNNEI. Study conclusions and caveats: Sensitivity reached 70.59% and specificity around 76% when the model predicted ophthalmopathy progression.

This rearrangement joins TRBV2 to TRBJ1-1, with D hard to call. This clonotype was sampled from an adult man with Graves' hyperthyroidism. Source material: peripheral blood or thyroid tissue (not recorded which). In nucleotides, the CDR3 is TGTGCCAGCAGTGACTCTGGGGTCACTGAAGCTTTCTTT. As protein: CASSDSGVTEAFF. Full variable domain (remainder filled in from reference TRBV2 and TRBJ1-1): EPEVTQTPSHQVTQMGQEVILRCVPISNHLYFYWYRQILGQKVEFLVSFYNNEISEKSEIFDDQFSVERPDGSNFTLKIRSTKLEDSAMYFCASSDSGVTEAFFGQGTRLTVV.